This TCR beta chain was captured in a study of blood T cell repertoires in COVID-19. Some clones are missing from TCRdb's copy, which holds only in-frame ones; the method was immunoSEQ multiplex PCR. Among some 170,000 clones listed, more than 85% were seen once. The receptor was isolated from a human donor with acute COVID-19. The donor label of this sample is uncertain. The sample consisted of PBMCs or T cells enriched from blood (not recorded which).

The CDR3 loop is CASSPRAPEGEQYF. CDR3 coding DNA: TGTGCCAGCTCACCACGGGCCCCGGAAGGCGAGCAGTACTTC. The chain couples TRBV18 to TRBJ2-7; D ambiguous. V lost 1 base to trimming and J lost 6 bases, with 13 bases between them. Germline V gives CDR1 KGHSH, CDR2 LQKENI. CDR3 length equals 14 residues.